This record concerns one TCR beta chain sequence. This specimen comes from a study of blood T cell repertoires in COVID-19. There are 23 residues in the CDR3. CDR1 is KGHSH and CDR2 is LQKENI in the germline V gene. V shed 6 bases, J shed 0 bases, and the junction held 24 bases outside the gene matches. Original methodology: Cell counts per sample came from amplifying reference gene primers. Method: immunoSEQ multiplex PCR; TCRdb's copy keeps in-frame clones and lacks some. V and J calls and clone size are as listed in that table; D and trimming were resolved from the DNA. This sample has around 150,000 clones, with just under 80% found just once.

The receptor was derived from a woman aged 80 or older with acute or convalescent COVID-19. The rearrangement uses TRBV18 and TRBJ2-1; 12 bases fit TRBD2. Sample: peripheral blood. The CDR3 DNA is TGTGCCAGCTCGCGTCTCACCCGAACCGGGACTAGCGGGTCCTTAAGCTCCTACAATGAGCAGTTCTTC. It is translated as CASSRLTRTGTSGSLSSYNEQFF.